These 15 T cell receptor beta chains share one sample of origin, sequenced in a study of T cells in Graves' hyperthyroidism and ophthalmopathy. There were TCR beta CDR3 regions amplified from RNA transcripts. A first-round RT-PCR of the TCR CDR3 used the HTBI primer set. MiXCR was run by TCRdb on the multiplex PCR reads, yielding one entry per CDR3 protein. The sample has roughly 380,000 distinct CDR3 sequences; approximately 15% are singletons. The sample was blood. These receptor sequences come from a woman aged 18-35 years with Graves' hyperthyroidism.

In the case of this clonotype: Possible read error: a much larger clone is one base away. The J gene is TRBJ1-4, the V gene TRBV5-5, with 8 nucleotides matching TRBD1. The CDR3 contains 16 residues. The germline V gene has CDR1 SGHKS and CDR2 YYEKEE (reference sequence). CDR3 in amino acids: CVSSRDTTGGNEKLFF. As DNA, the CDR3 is TGTGTCAGCAGCCGAGATACAACAGGGGGGAATGAAAAACTGTTTTTT. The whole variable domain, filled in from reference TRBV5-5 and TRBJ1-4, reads DAGVTQSPTHLIKTRGQQVTLRCSPISGHKSVSWYQQVLGQGPQFIFQYYEKEERGRGNFPDRFSARQFPNYSSELNVNALLLGDSALYLCVSSRDTTGGNEKLFFGSGTQLSVL.

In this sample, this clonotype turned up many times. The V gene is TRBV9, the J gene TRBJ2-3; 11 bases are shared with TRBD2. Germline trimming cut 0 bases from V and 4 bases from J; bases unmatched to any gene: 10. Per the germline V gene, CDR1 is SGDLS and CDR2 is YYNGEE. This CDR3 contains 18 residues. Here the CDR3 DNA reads TGTGCCAGCAGCGTAGGACTAGCGGGACTTCCGAGTGCAGATACGCAGTATTTT. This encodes CASSVGLAGLPSADTQYF. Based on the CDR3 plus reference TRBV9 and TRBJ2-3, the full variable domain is DSGVTQTPKHLITATGQRVTLRCSPRSGDLSVYWYQQSLDQGLQFLIQYYNGEERAKGNILERFSAQQFPDLHSELNLSSLELGDSALYFCASSVGLAGLPSADTQYFGPGTRLTVL.

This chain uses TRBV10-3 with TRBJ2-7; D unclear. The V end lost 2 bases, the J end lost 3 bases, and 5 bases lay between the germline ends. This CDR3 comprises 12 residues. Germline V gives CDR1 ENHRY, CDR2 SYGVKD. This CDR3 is CAISEVGYEQYF. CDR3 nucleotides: TGTGCCATCAGTGAGGTCGGCTACGAGCAGTACTTC.

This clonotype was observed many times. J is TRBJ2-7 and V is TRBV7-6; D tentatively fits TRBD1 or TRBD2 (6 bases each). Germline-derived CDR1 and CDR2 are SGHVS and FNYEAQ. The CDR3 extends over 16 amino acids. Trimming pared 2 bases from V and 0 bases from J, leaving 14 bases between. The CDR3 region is CASSLRGGSPSYEQYF. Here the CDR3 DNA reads TGTGCCAGCAGCTTACGAGGGGGGAGCCCCTCCTACGAGCAGTACTTC.

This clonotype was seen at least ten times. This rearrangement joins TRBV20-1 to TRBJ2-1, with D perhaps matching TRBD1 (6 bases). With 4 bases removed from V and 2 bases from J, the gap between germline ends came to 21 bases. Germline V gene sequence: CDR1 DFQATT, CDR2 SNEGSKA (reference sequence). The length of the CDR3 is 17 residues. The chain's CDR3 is CSAKEPLRGKPYNEQFF. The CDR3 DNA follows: TGCAGTGCTAAAGAGCCCCTCAGGGGAAAACCCTACAATGAGCAGTTCTTC.

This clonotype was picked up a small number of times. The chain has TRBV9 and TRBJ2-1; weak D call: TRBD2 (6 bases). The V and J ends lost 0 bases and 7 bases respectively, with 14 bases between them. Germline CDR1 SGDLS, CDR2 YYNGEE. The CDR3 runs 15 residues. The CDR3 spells CASSVASGSWNEQFF. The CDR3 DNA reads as TGTGCCAGCAGCGTAGCTTCCGGGAGCTGGAATGAGCAGTTCTTC.

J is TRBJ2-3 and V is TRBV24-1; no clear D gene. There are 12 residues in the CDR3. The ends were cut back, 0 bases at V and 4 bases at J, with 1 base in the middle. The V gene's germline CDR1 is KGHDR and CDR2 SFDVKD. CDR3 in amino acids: CATSDLSDTQYF. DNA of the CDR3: TGTGCCACCAGTGATTTGTCAGATACGCAGTATTTT.

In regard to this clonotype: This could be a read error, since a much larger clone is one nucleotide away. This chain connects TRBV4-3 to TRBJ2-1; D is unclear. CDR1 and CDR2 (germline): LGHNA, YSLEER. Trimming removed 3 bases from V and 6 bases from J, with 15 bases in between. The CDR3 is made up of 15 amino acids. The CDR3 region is CASSHGYLACNEQFF. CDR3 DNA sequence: TGCGCCAGCAGCCATGGTTATCTTGCCTGCAATGAGCAGTTCTTC.

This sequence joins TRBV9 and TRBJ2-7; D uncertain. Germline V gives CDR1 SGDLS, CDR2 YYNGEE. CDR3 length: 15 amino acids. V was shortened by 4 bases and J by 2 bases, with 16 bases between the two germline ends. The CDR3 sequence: CASSFLELLPYEQYF. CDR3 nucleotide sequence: TGTGCCAGCAGCTTCTTAGAACTCTTACCCTACGAGCAGTACTTC.

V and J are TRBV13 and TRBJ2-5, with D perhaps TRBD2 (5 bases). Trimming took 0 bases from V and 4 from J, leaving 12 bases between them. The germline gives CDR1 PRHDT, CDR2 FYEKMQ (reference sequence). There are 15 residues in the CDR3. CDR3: CASSLGGSWSETQYF. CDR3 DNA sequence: TGTGCCAGCAGCTTAGGGGGGAGTTGGTCAGAGACCCAGTACTTC.

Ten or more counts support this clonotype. This CDR3 is CASRRRGQGRTTYEQYF. The CDR3 bases are TGTGCCAGCAGAAGGAGGGGACAGGGAAGGACCACCTACGAGCAGTACTTC. The chain links TRBV5-6 to TRBJ2-7, with 9 bases that match TRBD1. CDR3 length: 17 amino acids. Germline assignment: CDR1 SGHDT and CDR2 YYEEEE. The trim removed 5 bases at V and 2 bases at J, leaving 14 bases unmatched. Full variable domain (outside the CDR3, taken from reference TRBV5-6 and TRBJ2-7): DAGVTQSPTHLIKTRGQQVTLRCSPKSGHDTVSWYQQALGQGPQFIFQYYEEEERQRGNFPDRFSGHQFPNYSSELNVNALLLGDSALYLCASRRRGQGRTTYEQYFGPGTRLTVT.

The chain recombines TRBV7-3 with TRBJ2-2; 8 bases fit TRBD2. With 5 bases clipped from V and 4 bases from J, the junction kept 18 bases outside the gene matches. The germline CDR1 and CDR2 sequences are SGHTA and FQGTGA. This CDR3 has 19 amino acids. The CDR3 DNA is TGTGCCAGCAGCCTGAAGACAAGCGGGAGATCCGGCGTCACCGGGGAGCTGTTTTTT. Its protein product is CASSLKTSGRSGVTGELFF.

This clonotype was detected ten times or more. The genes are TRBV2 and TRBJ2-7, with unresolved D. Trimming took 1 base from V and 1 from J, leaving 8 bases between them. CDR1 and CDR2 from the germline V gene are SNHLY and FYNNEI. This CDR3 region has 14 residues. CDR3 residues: CASSEVSVSYEQYF. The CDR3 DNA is TGTGCCAGCAGTGAAGTTTCCGTATCCTACGAGCAGTACTTC.

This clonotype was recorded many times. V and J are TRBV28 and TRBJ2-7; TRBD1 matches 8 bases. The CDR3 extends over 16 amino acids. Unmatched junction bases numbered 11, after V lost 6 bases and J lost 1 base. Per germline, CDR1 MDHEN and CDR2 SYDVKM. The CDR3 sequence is CASSTPDRGLSYEQYF. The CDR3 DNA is TGTGCCAGCAGCACGCCCGACAGGGGATTGTCCTACGAGCAGTACTTC.

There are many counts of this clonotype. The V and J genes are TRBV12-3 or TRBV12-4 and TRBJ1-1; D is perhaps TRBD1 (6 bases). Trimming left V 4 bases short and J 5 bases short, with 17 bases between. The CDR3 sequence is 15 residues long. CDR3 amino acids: CASSYDGGAGTEAFF. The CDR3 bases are TGTGCCAGCAGTTACGATGGGGGCGCGGGAACTGAAGCTTTCTTT.